This T cell receptor beta chain was recovered during a study of CD39 and CD103 CD8 tumor-infiltrating T cells (dated by TCRdb to between 2018 and 2020). In terms of the full investigation: An HPV-positive HNSCC, an HPV-negative HNSCC, an ovarian cancer and a melanoma patient were represented in the repertoire comparisons shown. Deep sequencing of TCRbeta CDR3 was used to compare the repertoires of CD8 TIL subsets, defined by CD103 and CD39, with those of peripheral memory CD8 T cells.

Study-wide conclusions, independent of this receptor: DP TIL clonotypes were rarely found in blood or uninvolved lymph node, whereas DN TIL clonotypes largely overlapped peripheral memory CD8 repertoires. DP CD8 TILs appeared to be more oligoclonal than DN and SP CD8 TILs and blood memory CD8 T cells, with 56-86% covered by the top 30 clonotypes.

At the time samples were collected, the patients were not on therapy, although their prior treatments varied from chemotherapy, radiotherapy, surgery and immunotherapy to none at all. After thawing, cells went through T lymphocyte enrichment using a negative-selection kit, with EpCAM beads added for tumor-infiltrating lymphocytes. Memory CD8 T cells were sorted using a CD8+CD4-CD45RA- gate, without regard to whether the cells expressed CCR7. Before analysis, peripheral blood mononuclear cells were separated on a Ficoll-Paque PLUS gradient and then cryopreserved. Populations were sorted to around 99% purity on a FACSAria II, and cell pellets were frozen for TCR sequencing without culture. For each subset, between about 8,500 and 100,000 sorted cells were used for genomic DNA extraction with the DNeasy Blood and Tissue Kit. The TCRbeta V-J or V-D-J regions were sequenced and mapped through the immunoSEQ service, and coverage above 10x per sample was achieved. The published analysis was carried out like this. Analysis was restricted to productive rearrangements exported from the immunoSEQ Analyzer platform, and clonality was assessed using the 500 most abundant clones. Repertoire overlap between populations was quantified with the Morisita-Horn similarity index and the Jaccard index. Morisita-Horn similarity between CD8 T-cell subset TCR repertoires was measured in 6 or 7 cancer patients. This immuneACCESS table, as held by TCRdb, lists in-frame sequences with V and J called but not all clones. Of the missing ones, under half trace to an unresolved V gene in checked studies; the others have no known cause. V and J calls and clone size are as listed in that table; D and trimming were resolved from the DNA. The sample data list approximately 18,000 clones, and 75% to 95% of these were observed just once. The ten top clones hold 3.5% to 5.5% of the sample.

Notes on this clone: Its recognized antigen is unknown. No base qualities exist here, and no much larger clone lies one base off it.

The clonotype was recovered from a human donor with head and neck squamous cell carcinoma. The specimen sequenced was CD8+ T cells sorted from blood. In the paper's terms, the cell subset or site label means: total memory CD8 T cells (CD45RA-CCR7+/-) from blood or uninvolved lymph node.

The DNA reads TGTGCCAGCAGGGGACTAGCGGGGGCACAAGAGACCCAGTACTTC. It encodes CASRGLAGAQETQYF. This chain is built from TRBV27 and TRBJ2-5; 14 of the junction bases match TRBD2. Its CDR3 holds 15 amino acids, cysteine through phenylalanine. Just the 45-base CDR3 DNA is kept, in frame starting at base 1. CDR1 and CDR2 are drawn from the germline V gene (reference sequence): MNHEY, SMNVEV. V and J are trimmed by 6 bases and 2 bases, and the gene matches miss 2 bases of the junction.